These T cell receptor beta chains were read from a single sample in a study of lymphopenia after photon versus proton radiotherapy. Method: immunoSEQ multiplex PCR; TCRdb's copy keeps in-frame clones and lacks some. The sample lists around 31,000 clones, nearly 90% occurring once. The sample here was peripheral blood, taken from a patient treated with proton-based radiotherapy. The receptors originated from a woman in her sixties or seventies with pancreatic cancer. Some clones in this sample may be carry-over from other donors' samples. Each CDR3 is given with its conserved first and last residue. The D gene is left open where the match is weak. Size tells how often a clone was seen (once, few, many) or the class of an expanded clone, and some rows leave it out.

size	V	D	J	CDR3	DNA
few	TRBV19	-	TRBJ1-5	CASSIQGKAPQHF	TGTGCCAGTAGTATCCAGGGGAAGGCGCCCCAGCATTTT
-	TRBV10-3	-	TRBJ1-5	CAISEGTDQPQHF	TGTGCCATCAGTGAAGGGACTGATCAGCCCCAGCATTTT
-	TRBV10-3	TRBD1	TRBJ2-5	CASTDRVQETQYF	TGTGCCAGCACCGACAGGGTCCAAGAGACCCAGTACTTC
-	TRBV28	-	TRBJ1-5	CASTRDTYSNQPQHF	TGTGCCAGCACCCGGGACACCTATAGCAATCAGCCCCAGCATTTT
-	TRBV30	TRBD1	TRBJ1-1	CARTGVNTEAFF	TGTGCCCGGACAGGGGTGAACACTGAAGCTTTCTTT
few	TRBV19	-	TRBJ2-6	CASSAPGYSGANVLTF	TGTGCCAGTAGTGCCCCCGGGTACTCTGGGGCCAACGTCCTGACTTTC
-	TRBV7-2	TRBD2	TRBJ2-2	CASSPKREETTGELFF	TGTGCCAGCAGCCCAAAGCGGGAGGAGACCACCGGGGAGCTGTTTTTT
-	TRBV7-6	-	TRBJ2-5	CASSRRGGWDRVETQYF	TGTGCCAGCAGCCGCAGGGGCGGTTGGGATCGTGTAGAGACCCAGTACTTC
-	TRBV7-8	TRBD1	TRBJ1-5	CASSLTGKDQPQHF	TGTGCCAGCAGCTTGACAGGGAAAGATCAGCCCCAGCATTTT
few	TRBV5-1	-	TRBJ1-1	CASSLPGEAEAFF	TGCGCCAGCAGCTTGCCCGGGGAGGCTGAAGCTTTCTTT
-	TRBV2	TRBD2	TRBJ2-2	CASMASGNTGELFF	TGTGCCAGCATGGCTAGCGGAAACACCGGGGAGCTGTTTTTT
-	TRBV28	-	TRBJ2-5	CASSLGGPKETQYF	TGTGCCAGCAGTTTGGGGGGCCCCAAAGAGACCCAGTACTTC